Sequencing of this TCR beta chain was carried out in a study of blood T cell repertoires in COVID-19. Overall study context: The United States, Italy and Spain provided the acute and convalescent COVID-19 samples.

As originally analysed: For nucleated cells, counts were estimated from reference gene primer amplification. Clones were sequenced by immunoSEQ multiplex PCR, and TCRdb holds only the in-frame ones, with some missing. That table supplies the V and J calls and clone size; D and trimming were determined from the DNA. This table has roughly 41,000 clones, about 88% appearing once. V shed 0 bases, J shed 2 bases, and the junction held 9 bases outside the gene matches. Germline CDR1 reads SGDLS; CDR2 reads YYNGEE. This CDR3 region has 18 residues. Sample: peripheral blood. The TCR sequence derives from a man aged 60-69 years with active COVID-19. The chain joins TRBV9 to TRBJ2-3, with TRBD2 identical over 10 bases. The CDR3 is CASSVEGATSGYTDTQYF. In DNA, the CDR3 is TGTGCCAGCAGCGTAGAGGGGGCGACTAGCGGGTACACAGATACGCAGTATTTT. The full variable domain, its missing parts supplied by reference TRBV9 and TRBJ2-3, is DSGVTQTPKHLITATGQRVTLRCSPRSGDLSVYWYQQSLDQGLQFLIQYYNGEERAKGNILERFSAQQFPDLHSELNLSSLELGDSALYFCASSVEGATSGYTDTQYFGPGTRLTVL.